This T cell receptor beta chain was obtained from a study of human T cells and chemical hapten exposure. Trimming shortened V by 8 bases and J by 7 bases, and 15 bases separated the two germline ends. Per germline, CDR1 SQVTM and CDR2 ANQGSEA. This CDR3 has 12 residues. TCRdb processed the RACE reads anew with MiXCR; each CDR3 protein has one entry. This table has some 90,000 distinct CDR3 sequences, 9.5% to 12% appearing once. As for time point: patch test 2, 6 weeks after DPC sensitization. Treatment given: therapeutic diphenylcyclopropenone sensitization with weekly scalp DPC. The starting material, unfractionated whole blood, was used for total RNA extraction.

The receptor was isolated from a woman aged 35 to 49 with alopecia areata. Some clones in this sample may be carry-over from other donors' samples. The material sequenced was whole blood, taken in connection with sensitization to the hapten diphenylcyclopropenone (DPC). V gene TRBV29-1 combines with J gene TRBJ2-1, with a possible D match to TRBD1 (5 bases). This CDR3 reads CSLRQSSNEQFF. CDR3 coding DNA: TGCAGCCTCCGACAGTCTTCTAATGAGCAGTTCTTC.